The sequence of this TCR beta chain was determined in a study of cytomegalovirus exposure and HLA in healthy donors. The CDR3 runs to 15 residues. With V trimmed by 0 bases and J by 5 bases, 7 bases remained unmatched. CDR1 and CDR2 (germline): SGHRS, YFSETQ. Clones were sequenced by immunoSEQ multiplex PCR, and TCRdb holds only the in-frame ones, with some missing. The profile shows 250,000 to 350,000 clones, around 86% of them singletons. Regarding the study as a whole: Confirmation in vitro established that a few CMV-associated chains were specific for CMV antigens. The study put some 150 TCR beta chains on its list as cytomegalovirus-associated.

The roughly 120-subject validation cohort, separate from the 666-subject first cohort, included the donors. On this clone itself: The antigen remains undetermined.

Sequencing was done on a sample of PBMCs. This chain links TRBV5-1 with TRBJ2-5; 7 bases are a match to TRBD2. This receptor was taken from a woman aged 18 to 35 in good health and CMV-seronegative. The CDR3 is CASSLASGTGETQYF. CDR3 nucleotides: TGCGCCAGCAGCTTGGCCAGCGGGACGGGGGAGACCCAGTACTTC.